The 15 T cell receptor beta chains reported below all come from one sample, sequenced in a study of shared clonotypes between healthy human individuals (dated by TCRdb to the early 2020s). Libraries were constructed by the immunoSEQ multiplex PCR assay. TCRdb mirrors the immuneACCESS table, restricted to in-frame sequences. Some clones are absent from its copies; in checked studies, under half trace to an unresolved V gene, and the reason for the others is unknown. The sample yields about 1.1 million clones; about 72% were counted once. The leading ten clones occupy 0.85% to 1% of the sample. Sequencing used memory CD4+ T cells from PBMCs. The cell subset or site label corresponds to: CD45RA-negative fraction. The receptors originated from a man aged 18-30 years in good health. Some clones in this sample may be carry-over from other donors' samples.

The V and J genes are TRBV7-3 and TRBJ1-1; 7 bases are a match to TRBD1. Germline V gene lookup returns CDR1 SGHTA and CDR2 FQGTGA. V gave up 1 base and J gave up 6 bases; unmatched junction bases: 11. CDR3 length: 16 residues. For the CDR3, the DNA is TGTGCCAGCAGCTTAAATTATAACAGGGGATTTGCTGAAGCTTTCTTT. This codes for CASSLNYNRGFAEAFF. Full variable domain (rest looked up from reference TRBV7-3 and TRBJ1-1): GAGVSQTPSNKVTEKGKYVELRCDPISGHTALYWYRQSLGQGPEFLIYFQGTGAADDSGLPNDRFFAVRPEGSVSTLKIQRTERGDSAVYLCASSLNYNRGFAEAFFGQGTRLTVV.

The chain joins TRBV7-9 to TRBJ2-1; D not certain. Trimming left V 4 bases short and J 3 bases short, with 16 bases between. This CDR3 comprises 16 residues. Germline V gives CDR1 SEHNR, CDR2 FQNEAQ (reference sequence). The CDR3 sequence: CASSSPAALGYNEQFF. CDR3 bases: TGTGCCAGCAGCTCCCCCGCAGCGCTTGGCTACAATGAGCAGTTCTTC. The whole variable domain, filled in from reference TRBV7-9 and TRBJ2-1, reads DTGVSQNPRHKITKRGQNVTFRCDPISEHNRLYWYRQTLGQGPEFLTYFQNEAQLEKSRLLSDRFSAERPKGSFSTLEIQRTEQGDSAMYLCASSSPAALGYNEQFFGPGTRLTVL.

The rearrangement links TRBV15 to TRBJ1-2; 10 bases agree with TRBD1. The V segment lost 6 bases and the J segment 4 bases; nucleotides outside the gene matches: 8. The germline V gene has CDR1 LNHNV and CDR2 YYDKDF (reference sequence). This CDR3 region has 15 residues. The CDR3 DNA is TGTGCCACCAGAGGAGGGGACAGGGGACCCTATGGCTACACCTTC. Translating gives CATRGGDRGPYGYTF.

This clone was seen once. The rearrangement joins TRBV6-6 to TRBJ2-3, with TRBD2 matching over 10 bases. The CDR3 consists of 14 residues. Germline V gene sequence: CDR1 MNHNY, CDR2 SVGAGI (reference sequence). Germline trimming cut 5 bases from V and 4 bases from J; bases unmatched to any gene: 3. DNA for the CDR3: TGTGCCAGCAGTAGCGGGAGGGCCCCAGATACGCAGTATTTT. Amino acid sequence: CASSSGRAPDTQYF.

Turning to this clone: Other DNA sequences in this specimen translate into the identical CDR3. The CDR3 nucleotides are TGTGCCAGCAGTTTGGCCAAAAACATTCAGTACTTC. Its translation: CASSLAKNIQYF. This chain joins TRBV28 and TRBJ2-4; D call uncertain. Germline CDR1 and CDR2: MDHEN and SYDVKM. The CDR3 runs 12 residues. The V end was cut by 3 bases, the J end by 1 base, with 1 base between.

Remarks on this clone: The same CDR3 can be traced to other DNA sequences in this sample. This chain links TRBV6-5 with TRBJ2-3; D is uncertain. Germline values: CDR1 MNHEY, CDR2 SVGAGI. The CDR3 has 13 amino acids. V was clipped by 0 bases and J by 4 bases, with 5 bases between them. CDR3 nucleotide sequence: TGTGCCAGCAGTTACTCGATATCAGATACGCAGTATTTT. Amino acid sequence: CASSYSISDTQYF.

The rearrangement uses TRBV9 and TRBJ2-7; D is uncertain. Trimming pared 0 bases from V and 6 bases from J, leaving 13 bases between. This CDR3 is 14 amino acids long. Per germline, CDR1 SGDLS and CDR2 YYNGEE. CDR3 residues: CASSVGGARVEQYF. CDR3 in DNA: TGTGCCAGCAGCGTAGGTGGAGCTCGGGTCGAGCAGTACTTC.

The chain combines TRBV10-3 with TRBJ2-3; perhaps TRBD2 as D (6 bases). This CDR3 region has 13 residues. Germline-derived CDR1 and CDR2 are ENHRY and SYGVKD. Trimming stripped 3 bases from V and 6 bases from J, with 10 bases between. The CDR3 sequence: CAISEGGLDTQYF. Here the CDR3 DNA reads TGTGCCATCAGTGAAGGAGGGTTGGATACGCAGTATTTT.

This clone turned up a few times. The V and J genes are TRBV11-1 and TRBJ2-3; D is tentatively TRBD1 or TRBD2 (5 bases each). Germline V gives CDR1 SGHAT, CDR2 FQDESV (reference sequence). V was cut by 7 bases and J by 0 bases, with 14 bases left in between. This CDR3 contains 15 residues. DNA of the CDR3: TGTGCCAGCACCAAGGGGACGGGTAGCACAGATACGCAGTATTTT. Protein product: CASTKGTGSTDTQYF.

This clone was recorded only once. The genes are TRBV30 and TRBJ2-7; the D gene is possibly TRBD2 (6 bases). The CDR3 runs to 13 residues. The germline CDR1 and CDR2 sequences are GTSNPN and SVGIG (reference sequence). Trimming shortened V by 6 bases and J by 3 bases, and 15 bases separated the two germline ends. The CDR3 sequence is CACPGVGYYEQYF. The CDR3, as DNA: TGTGCCTGTCCGGGGGTAGGTTACTACGAGCAGTACTTC.

The chain recombines TRBV13 with TRBJ2-7; D is uncertain. This CDR3 comprises 11 residues. The germline gives CDR1 PRHDT, CDR2 FYEKMQ (reference sequence). V was pared by 2 bases and J by 6 bases, with 5 bases between. CDR3 protein: CASSLSSEQYF. In nucleotides, the CDR3 is TGTGCCAGCAGCTTATCCAGCGAGCAGTACTTC. Based on the CDR3 plus reference TRBV13 and TRBJ2-7, the full variable domain is AAGVIQSPRHLIKEKRETATLKCYPIPRHDTVYWYQQGPGQDPQFLISFYEKMQSDKGSIPDRFSAQQFSDYHSELNMSSLELGDSALYFCASSLSSEQYFGPGTRLTVT.

The chain links TRBV4-2 to TRBJ1-2; 7 positions agree with TRBD1. V was clipped by 2 bases and J by 2 bases; unmatched bases: 8. This CDR3 is 16 amino acids long. CDR1 LGHNA and CDR2 YNFKEQ come from the germline V gene. The CDR3 sequence: CASSQSGQAGNYGYTF. The CDR3 region has the DNA TGTGCCAGCAGCCAATCCGGACAGGCCGGGAACTATGGCTACACCTTC.

This chain links TRBV28 with TRBJ2-7, with 7 bases identical to TRBD2. The CDR3 extends over 11 amino acids. With V trimmed by 11 bases and J by 5 bases, 6 bases remained unmatched. Germline V gene sequence: CDR1 MDHEN, CDR2 SYDVKM. Here the CDR3 reads CAALGGDEQYF. The CDR3 DNA reads TGTGCCGCCCTGGGGGGGGACGAGCAGTACTTC.

The chain combines TRBV5-1 with TRBJ2-7, with D perhaps matching TRBD2 (6 bases). This CDR3 is built from 14 residues. The germline CDR1 and CDR2 sequences are SGHRS and YFSETQ. V shed 0 bases and J shed 5 bases, with 12 bases lying between them. The CDR3 region is CASSLEAGTDEQYF. As DNA, the CDR3 is TGCGCCAGCAGCTTGGAGGCGGGAACGGACGAGCAGTACTTC.

The chain links TRBV7-2 to TRBJ2-7; a possible D gene is TRBD2 (6 bases). Trimming took off 8 bases at V and 0 bases at J, with 14 bases between the two ends. CDR1 SGHTA and CDR2 FQGNSA come from the germline V gene. CDR3 size: 14 residues. Written as DNA, the CDR3 is TGTGCCAGCTCCCGGCCCGGGGGCTCCTACGAGCAGTACTTC. Translating gives CASSRPGGSYEQYF.